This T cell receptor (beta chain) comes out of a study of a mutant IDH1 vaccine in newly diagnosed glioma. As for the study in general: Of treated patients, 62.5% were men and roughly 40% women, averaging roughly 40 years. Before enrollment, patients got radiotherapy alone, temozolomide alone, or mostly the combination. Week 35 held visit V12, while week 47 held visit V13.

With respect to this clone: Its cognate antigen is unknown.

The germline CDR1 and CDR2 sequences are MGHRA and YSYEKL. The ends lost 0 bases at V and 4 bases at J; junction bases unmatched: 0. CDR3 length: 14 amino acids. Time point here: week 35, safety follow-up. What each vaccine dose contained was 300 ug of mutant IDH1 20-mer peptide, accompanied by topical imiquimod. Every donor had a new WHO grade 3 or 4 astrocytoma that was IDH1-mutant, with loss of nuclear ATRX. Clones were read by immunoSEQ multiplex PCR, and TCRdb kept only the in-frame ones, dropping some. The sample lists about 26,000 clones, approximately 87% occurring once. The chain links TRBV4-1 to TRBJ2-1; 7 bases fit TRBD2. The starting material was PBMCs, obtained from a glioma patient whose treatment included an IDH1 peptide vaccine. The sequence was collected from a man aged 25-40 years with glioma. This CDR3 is CASSQEGLYNEQFF. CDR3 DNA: TGCGCCAGCAGCCAAGAGGGACTATACAATGAGCAGTTCTTC.